These 27 T cell receptor beta chains were sequenced from one sample in a study of T-cell memory formation after mild COVID-19. TCRdb passed the 5' RACE reads through MiXCR, listing each CDR3 protein once. The sample records about 600,000 distinct CDR3 sequences, roughly 21% being singletons. The specimen was PBMCs or a T cell subset sorted from them (not recorded which). All receptors come from an adult woman who had mild COVID-19 (a few samples of this study predate the infection). Cell type and time point are not known.

The chain employs TRBV9 and TRBJ1-2; D not resolved. Per the germline V gene, CDR1 is SGDLS and CDR2 is YYNGEE. Trimming left V 4 bases short and J 5 bases short, with 18 bases between. This CDR3 comprises 15 residues. The DNA for the CDR3 is TGTGCCAGCAGCAAGACCTGGGCCTCCCATTATGGCTACACCTTC. It encodes CASSKTWASHYGYTF.

The sample holds a few counts of this clonotype. The chain links TRBV20-1 to TRBJ1-2; D gene ambiguous. CDR1 is DFQATT and CDR2 is SNEGSKA in the germline V gene (reference sequence). V was trimmed by 2 bases and J by 6 bases, leaving 10 bases between them. The length of the CDR3 is 12 residues. Here the CDR3 reads CSARPAGNGYTF. CDR3 DNA: TGCAGTGCTAGACCCGCTGGAAATGGCTACACCTTC.

V gene TRBV6-6 combines with J gene TRBJ1-2; 8 positions match TRBD1. The germline V gene encodes CDR1 MNHNY and CDR2 SVGAGI (reference sequence). CDR3 length: 15 amino acids. Unmatched junction bases numbered 11, after V lost 5 bases and J lost 6 bases. The CDR3 is CASSRTGGTKNGYTF. DNA of the CDR3: TGTGCCAGCAGTAGAACAGGGGGAACTAAAAATGGCTACACCTTC.

This clonotype was recorded many times. CDR3 residues: CASSPSRVSSYEQYF. DNA for the CDR3: TGTGCCAGCAGCCCGAGCAGGGTTAGCTCCTACGAGCAGTACTTC. The chain links TRBV7-2 to TRBJ2-7, with D possibly being TRBD1 (5 bases). The CDR3 spans 15 residues. Germline V gene sequence: CDR1 SGHTA, CDR2 FQGNSA. Trimming took off 5 bases at V and 0 bases at J, with 14 bases between the two ends.

The chain couples TRBV6-2 or TRBV6-3 to TRBJ2-7, with 7 bases identical to TRBD1. This CDR3 has 15 amino acids. Germline V gene sequence: CDR1 MNHEY, CDR2 SVGEGT. Trimming removed 6 bases from V and 5 bases from J; junction bases left unmatched: 13. The CDR3 region is CASRTAATGFHEQYF. DNA for the CDR3: TGTGCCAGCAGAACAGCGGCGACAGGGTTCCACGAGCAGTACTTC.

CDR3 sequence (DNA): TGTGCCAGCAGCTTCTCCAGGGGTTCCTACGAGCAGTACTTC. This codes for CASSFSRGSYEQYF. The chain combines TRBV13 with TRBJ2-7; D may be TRBD1 (6 bases). The CDR3 is 14 residues long. V lost 3 bases to trimming and J lost 1 base, with 10 bases between them. The germline CDR1 and CDR2 sequences are PRHDT and FYEKMQ (reference sequence).

This chain joins TRBV9 and TRBJ2-7; the D gene could be TRBD1 or TRBD2 (6 bases each). Germline CDR1 is SGDLS and CDR2 is YYNGEE. V lost 4 bases and J 2 bases, leaving 13 bases between the germline ends. The CDR3 sequence is 14 residues long. CDR3 DNA sequence: TGTGCCAGCAGCCCCTGGCGGGACACCTACGAGCAGTACTTC. Protein: CASSPWRDTYEQYF.

This clonotype was picked up many times. The rearrangement links TRBV7-2 to TRBJ2-3; TRBD2 is a possible D gene (6 bases). The CDR3 spans 15 residues. Trimming removed 5 bases at V and 0 bases at J, with 12 bases between. The germline V gene encodes CDR1 SGHTA and CDR2 FQGNSA. CDR3 DNA sequence: TGTGCCAGCAGCAAGGACTACCTTAGCACAGATACGCAGTATTTT. It encodes CASSKDYLSTDTQYF.

The genes are TRBV18 and TRBJ1-1, with 8 bases that match TRBD1. Germline CDR1 is KGHSH and CDR2 is LQKENI. This CDR3 contains 14 residues. V lost 5 bases to trimming and J lost 1 base; unmatched junction nucleotides: 3. CDR3 protein: CASSGQGKNTEAFF. CDR3 coding DNA: TGTGCCAGCTCAGGACAGGGAAAGAACACTGAAGCTTTCTTT.

The V call is TRBV7-9, the J call TRBJ2-2; 9 bases map to TRBD2. V dropped 7 bases and J dropped 4; count of bases not matched to a gene: 13. The CDR3 sequence is 17 residues long. Germline loops: CDR1 SEHNR, CDR2 FQNEAQ (reference sequence). CDR3 amino acids: CASTHSTGLASTGELFF. In DNA, the CDR3 is TGTGCCAGCACCCACAGCACGGGACTAGCATCCACCGGGGAGCTGTTTTTT.

This clonotype was seen many times. DNA of the CDR3: TGTGCCAGCTCATCCGAAACCATGGGACCAACAGATACGCAGTATTTT. It translates to CASSSETMGPTDTQYF. V usage is TRBV18 and J usage is TRBJ2-3; D is perhaps TRBD1 or TRBD2 (5 bases each). Trimming took off 5 bases at V and 3 bases at J, with 18 bases between the two ends. The germline gives CDR1 KGHSH, CDR2 LQKENI. CDR3 length: 16 residues.

There are a few counts of this clonotype. The gene calls are TRBV4-1 and TRBJ1-1, with D possibly being TRBD1 (5 bases). The V and J ends lost 4 bases and 3 bases respectively, with 9 bases between them. The CDR3 runs 13 residues. Germline values: CDR1 MGHRA, CDR2 YSYEKL. The CDR3 sequence is CASSRGVDTEAFF. Here the CDR3 DNA reads TGCGCCAGCAGCCGGGGGGTGGACACTGAAGCTTTCTTT.

The rearrangement uses TRBV6-6 and TRBJ2-1; 12 bases line up with TRBD2. CDR1 and CDR2 (germline): MNHNY, SVGAGI (reference sequence). The CDR3 has 14 residues. With V trimmed by 7 bases and J by 6 bases, 4 bases remained unmatched. The CDR3 coding sequence is TGTGCCAGCATCCCTAGCGGGAGGGCCAATGAGCAGTTCTTC. It translates to CASIPSGRANEQFF.

The V call is TRBV6-2 or TRBV6-3, the J call TRBJ2-7; a weak D match, TRBD2 (5 bases). Trimming removed 2 bases from V and 6 bases from J, with 11 bases in between. There are 13 residues in the CDR3. Germline V gene lookup returns CDR1 MNHEY and CDR2 SVGEGT. The CDR3 spells CASSYGLRLEQYF. The CDR3 DNA is TGTGCCAGCAGTTACGGACTGCGGCTCGAGCAGTACTTC.

This clonotype has a handful of counts. CDR3 DNA sequence: TGCGCCAGCAGCCAAGAGTGGTCAGCCGGAACCTACGAGCAGTACTTC. Its translation is CASSQEWSAGTYEQYF. The rearrangement uses TRBV4-1 and TRBJ2-7; unclear D gene. Between the trimmed V and J ends, which lost 0 bases and 2 bases, there was a span of 14 bases. The CDR3 is made up of 16 amino acids. The germline CDR1 and CDR2 sequences are MGHRA and YSYEKL.

The sample holds a few counts of this clonotype. This chain links TRBV12-3 or TRBV12-4 with TRBJ1-5; D is unresolved. The CDR3 is 13 amino acids. Trimming took off 5 bases at V and 4 bases at J, with 9 bases between the two ends. The CDR3 nucleotides are TGTGCCAGCAGTCGATCGTTGAATCAGCCCCAGCATTTT. Protein: CASSRSLNQPQHF.

Worth noting for this clonotype: With a much larger clone just one base away, this may be a read error. The CDR3 spells CASSFGGAYGYTF. In DNA, the CDR3 is TGTGCCAGCAGTTTCGGGGGGGCGTATGGCTACACCTTC. J is TRBJ1-2 and V is TRBV12-3 or TRBV12-4, with D possibly being TRBD1 (6 bases). Trimming removed 3 bases from V and 5 bases from J, with 10 bases in between. The CDR3 sequence is 13 residues long.

This clonotype has a handful of counts. V and J are TRBV5-8 and TRBJ1-1; D not resolved. The CDR3 loop spans 18 amino acids. Germline V CDR1 and CDR2: SGHTS, YDEGEE. V lost 1 base and J 1 base, leaving 20 bases between the germline ends. CDR3 DNA sequence: TGTGCCAGCAGCTTGCGCGGGTTCCACCACTCCGAGAACACTGAAGCTTTCTTT. It encodes CASSLRGFHHSENTEAFF.

This clonotype came up a few times. The chain carries TRBV4-1 and TRBJ1-4; D not certain. The V gene lost 4 bases and the J gene lost 0 bases, with 12 bases spanning the gap. Germline V lookup: CDR1 MGHRA, CDR2 YSYEKL. The CDR3 runs 16 residues. Written as DNA, the CDR3 is TGCGCCAGCAGCCCCCACCATGCAGCAACTAATGAAAAACTGTTTTTT. This gives the protein CASSPHHAATNEKLFF.

This clonotype was recorded only once. This chain links TRBV19 with TRBJ2-5; 11 nucleotides agree with TRBD2. The CDR3 has 17 residues. V dropped 5 bases and J dropped 2; count of bases not matched to a gene: 10. Per germline, CDR1 LNHDA and CDR2 SQIVND (reference sequence). CDR3 region: CASSPRLAGNTQETQYF. The CDR3 coding sequence is TGTGCCAGTAGTCCGCGACTAGCGGGAAACACACAAGAGACCCAGTACTTC.

The chain carries TRBV19 and TRBJ1-1; D is unresolved. Per germline, CDR1 LNHDA and CDR2 SQIVND (reference sequence). Trimming removed 0 bases at V and 1 base at J, with 3 bases between. The CDR3 spans 13 residues. CDR3 in DNA: TGTGCCAGTAGTATAGATCCGAACACTGAAGCTTTCTTT. This codes for CASSIDPNTEAFF.

The chain carries TRBV7-7 and TRBJ1-4, with D possibly being TRBD1 (5 bases). The CDR3 contains 13 residues. Germline V gene data show CDR1 as SSHAT and CDR2 as FNYEAQ (reference sequence). Trimming removed 4 bases at V and 10 bases at J, with 13 bases between. The chain's CDR3 is CASSWGPAGKLFF. CDR3 nucleotide sequence: TGTGCCAGCAGCTGGGGACCTGCAGGAAAACTGTTTTTT.

There are a few counts of this clonotype. This chain links TRBV4-3 with TRBJ2-3, with D perhaps TRBD1 or TRBD2 (5 bases each). The V end was cut by 1 base, the J end by 11 bases, with 13 bases between. This CDR3 has 13 amino acids. The germline gives CDR1 LGHNA, CDR2 YSLEER. CDR3 sequence (DNA): TGCGCCAGCAGCCAAGGGATGGGGGTTGTGCAGTATTTT. Translated, it gives CASSQGMGVVQYF.

The chain links TRBV7-3 to TRBJ1-1; possible D gene TRBD1, 6 bases. Germline assignment: CDR1 SGHTA and CDR2 FQGTGA. The ends were cut back, 5 bases at V and 3 bases at J, with 13 bases in the middle. The CDR3 covers 14 residues. In DNA, the CDR3 is TGTGCCAGCAGCCCCCAGGGGACATACACTGAAGCTTTCTTT. The encoded protein is CASSPQGTYTEAFF.

The V call is TRBV5-5, the J call TRBJ2-3; TRBD2 is a possible D gene (6 bases). Trimming cost V 9 bases and J 2 bases, with 10 bases left between them. The CDR3 length is 12 residues. Germline loops: CDR1 SGHKS, CDR2 YYEKEE (reference sequence). CDR3 in DNA: TGTGCCACCGGGACTTACACAGATACGCAGTATTTT. Its translation is CATGTYTDTQYF.

This clonotype has only a few counts. The junction differs from germline at one of its ends, possibly a read error. The V and J genes are TRBV12-3 or TRBV12-4 and TRBJ2-7; 7 positions agree with TRBD2. This CDR3 comprises 14 residues. The CDR3 is CASSLALRGGGTSF. The CDR3 nucleotides read TGTGCCAGCAGTTTAGCGCTAAGGGGCGGGGGTACGAGTTTC.

This clonotype has more than one count but fewer than ten. The chain carries TRBV6-2 or TRBV6-3 and TRBJ1-5; TRBD1 might be the D (6 bases). Germline-derived CDR1 and CDR2 are MNHEY and SVGEGT. The V end was cut by 2 bases, the J end by 6 bases, with 11 bases between. The CDR3 has 14 amino acids. This CDR3 is CASSYGGGPQPQHF. The DNA for the CDR3 is TGTGCCAGCAGTTACGGGGGGGGGCCTCAGCCCCAGCATTTT.